The present entry profiles one T cell receptor beta chain with its context. What this receptor recognizes is not known. One base away there is no much larger clone; base qualities are not given. This sample is part of a study of response to subunit inactivated influenza vaccine (dated by TCRdb to about 2018). Turning to the overall study: Deep quantitative profiling of the T cell receptor repertoire was used in the study to follow responses to a trivalent subunit inactivated influenza vaccine.

The library was produced with RT-PCR. Sequencing relied on an Illumina HiSeq 2500. TCRdb reprocessed the public reads (quality trimming at Q25 with fastp, clone calling with MiXCR) and kept in-frame beta chains. Each CDR3 protein appears once, grouped with its most common genes and DNA. The sample has 300,000 to 350,000 distinct CDR3 sequences on record, roughly 22% of them singletons. The ten largest clones add up to over 9% of the sample. What the study reported, not specific to this receptor: According to the authors, only a limited number of new T cells may be recruited by each seasonal influenza vaccination.

The TCR sequence derives from a man aged 50 to 69 who received an inactivated influenza vaccine. Donor details come from another sample of the same person, matched by shared clones. The sample here was PBMCs from blood, taken about 20 months after vaccination.

The DNA sequence is given as TGCGCCAGCAGCCAAGTGCGGGGGGGAAACACTGAAGCTTTCTTT. The translation is CASSQVRGGNTEAFF. The rearranged chain carries TRBV4-1 and TRBJ1-1; the best D guess is TRBD1, with 5 bases matching. CDR1 is given as MGHRA and CDR2 as YSYEKL, both from the germline V gene. V is pared back by 1 base and J by 2 bases, with 11 bases lying between the germline termini. CDR3 length: 15 amino acids, cysteine to phenylalanine. The entry retains the CDR3 DNA only, 45 bases that are in frame from base 1.